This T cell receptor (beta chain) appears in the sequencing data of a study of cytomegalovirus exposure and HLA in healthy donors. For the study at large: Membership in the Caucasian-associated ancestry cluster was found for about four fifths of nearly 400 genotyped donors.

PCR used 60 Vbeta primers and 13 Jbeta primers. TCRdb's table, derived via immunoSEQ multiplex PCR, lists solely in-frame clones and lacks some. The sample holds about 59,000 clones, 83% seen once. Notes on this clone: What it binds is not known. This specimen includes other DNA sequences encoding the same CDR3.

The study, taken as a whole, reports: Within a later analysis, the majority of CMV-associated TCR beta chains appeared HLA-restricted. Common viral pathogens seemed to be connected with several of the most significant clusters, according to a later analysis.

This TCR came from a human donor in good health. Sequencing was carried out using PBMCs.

The CDR3 DNA is TGTGCCAGTAGTGGGACAGTCAATCAGCCCCAGCATTTT. Translating gives CASSGTVNQPQHF. The chain carries TRBV19 and TRBJ1-5, with 7 bases that match TRBD1. Germline V CDR1 and CDR2: LNHDA, SQIVND (reference sequence). The CDR3 loop spans 13 amino acids. With 5 bases clipped from V and 3 bases from J, the junction kept 1 base outside the gene matches.